The clone carrying this T cell receptor (beta chain) has a handful of counts. No antigen is known for it. The sample is drawn from a study of T-cell reconstitution after alpha-beta-depleted transplantation in children. Overall study results and limits: T-cell numbers and diversity one year post-transplant derived largely from freshly generated T cells.

Unique molecular identifiers were incorporated when the TCRbeta library was constructed. TCRdb re-called the PCR reads through MiXCR, storing one row per CDR3 protein. The table has 450,000 to 550,000 distinct CDR3 sequences, 9.5% to 12% seen once. CDR3 length equals 12 residues. V was cut by 6 bases and J by 9 bases, with 12 bases left in between. This clonotype originated in a female patient aged 2-10 years who had a stem cell transplant for aplastic anemia, so the T cells may come from the graft donor. The material was PBMCs, mostly from graft donor cells, obtained 180 days after TCRalphabeta/CD19-depleted stem cell transplant. This sequence joins TRBV12-3 or TRBV12-4 and TRBJ2-1; D perhaps matches TRBD2 (6 bases). The CDR3: CASSDRGAEQFF. As DNA, the CDR3 is TGTGCCAGCAGCGACCGCGGGGCTGAGCAGTTCTTC.